This TCR beta chain was found in a study of blood T cell repertoires in COVID-19. CDR3 length equals 14 residues. The V gene end was trimmed by 10 bases and the J gene end by 8 bases; junction bases not matched to a gene: 14. The germline V gene encodes CDR1 MNHEY and CDR2 SMNVEV (reference sequence). Participants, 18 to 89 years old, spanned some 23 US areas. The protocol was immunoSEQ multiplex PCR, while the TCRdb copy is restricted to in-frame clones and leaves out a portion. The data hold 250,000 or so clones, with 80% to 90% observed a single time. The sample consisted of PBMCs or T cells enriched from blood (not recorded which). This TCR came from a woman aged 45-59 years who had recovered from COVID-19. V gene TRBV27 combines with J gene TRBJ2-1; 7 bases match TRBD2. The DNA for the CDR3 is TGTGCCATCTCCGAGCGGGGAGATGGGGATGAGCAGTTCTTC. It encodes CAISERGDGDEQFF.